This T cell receptor (beta chain) was sequenced in a study of lymphopenia after photon versus proton radiotherapy. Findings and caveats of the study: Post-nadir TCR diversity decline inversely tracked overall survival among those who died.

The V end was cut by 3 bases, the J end by 0 bases, with 11 bases between. In germline, CDR1 is SEHNR, CDR2 FQNEAQ (reference sequence). The CDR3 length is 15 residues. Comments on this clone: Its antigen is as yet unknown.

Profiled with immunoSEQ multiplex PCR; TCRdb holds only in-frame clones, not every one. The sample holds roughly 58,000 clones; around 87% are singletons and the top ten take over 10%. The material sequenced was peripheral blood, taken from a patient treated with proton-based radiotherapy. The receptor comes from a man older than 75 with esophageal cancer. V and J are TRBV7-9 and TRBJ1-1; no clear D gene. CDR3 in DNA: TGTGCCAGCAGCTTTAGTAGAGTAATGAACACTGAAGCTTTCTTT. Translated, it gives CASSFSRVMNTEAFF. Full variable domain (remainder filled in from reference TRBV7-9 and TRBJ1-1): DTGVSQNPRHKITKRGQNVTFRCDPISEHNRLYWYRQTLGQGPEFLTYFQNEAQLEKSRLLSDRFSAERPKGSFSTLEIQRTEQGDSAMYLCASSFSRVMNTEAFFGQGTRLTVV.